This T cell receptor (beta chain) was sequenced during a study of cytomegalovirus exposure and HLA in healthy donors. Whole-study results and caveats: Later analysis indicated greater clonal expansion among HLA-associated TCR beta chains than among equally common other chains. Serostatus for CMV was the only available immune exposure information. The CMV antigen specificity of a few CMV-associated chains was confirmed through in vitro analysis. Segments of the TCR beta V type were, in most cases, productive about 87% or about 30% of the time in an earlier analysis.

Use of 60 Vbeta and 13 Jbeta primers characterized the PCR. Assay used: immunoSEQ multiplex PCR; TCRdb lists only in-frame clones, some missing. This table holds 150,000 to 200,000 clones, under 80% found once. With regard to this clone: Antigen: not known.

The CDR3 runs 15 residues. The junction had 9 bases not matched to a gene; V was cut back by 6 bases and J by 5 bases. CDR1 KGHSH and CDR2 LQKENI come from the germline V gene. The receptor's source is a female donor in good health and CMV-seronegative. Sample: PBMCs. The chain has TRBV18 and TRBJ2-7; 11 bases are shared with TRBD2. For the CDR3, the DNA is TGTGCCAGCTCTCCGGGACTAGCGGTCTGGGACGAGCAGTACTTC. Its protein is CASSPGLAVWDEQYF.